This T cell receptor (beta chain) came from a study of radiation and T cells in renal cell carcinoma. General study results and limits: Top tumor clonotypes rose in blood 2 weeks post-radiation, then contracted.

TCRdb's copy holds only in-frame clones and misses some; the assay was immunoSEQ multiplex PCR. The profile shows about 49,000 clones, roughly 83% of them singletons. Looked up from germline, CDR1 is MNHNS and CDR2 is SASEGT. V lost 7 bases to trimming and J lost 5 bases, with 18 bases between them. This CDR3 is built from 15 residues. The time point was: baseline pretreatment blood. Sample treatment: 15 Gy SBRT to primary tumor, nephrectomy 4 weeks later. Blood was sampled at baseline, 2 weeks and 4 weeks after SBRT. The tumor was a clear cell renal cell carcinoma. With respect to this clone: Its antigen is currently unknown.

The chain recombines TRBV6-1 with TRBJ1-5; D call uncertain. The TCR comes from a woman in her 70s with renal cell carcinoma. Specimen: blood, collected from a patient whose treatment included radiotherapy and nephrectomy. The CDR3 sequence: CASTYGRDGYQPQHF. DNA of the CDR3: TGTGCCAGCACCTATGGCAGAGACGGTTATCAGCCCCAGCATTTT.